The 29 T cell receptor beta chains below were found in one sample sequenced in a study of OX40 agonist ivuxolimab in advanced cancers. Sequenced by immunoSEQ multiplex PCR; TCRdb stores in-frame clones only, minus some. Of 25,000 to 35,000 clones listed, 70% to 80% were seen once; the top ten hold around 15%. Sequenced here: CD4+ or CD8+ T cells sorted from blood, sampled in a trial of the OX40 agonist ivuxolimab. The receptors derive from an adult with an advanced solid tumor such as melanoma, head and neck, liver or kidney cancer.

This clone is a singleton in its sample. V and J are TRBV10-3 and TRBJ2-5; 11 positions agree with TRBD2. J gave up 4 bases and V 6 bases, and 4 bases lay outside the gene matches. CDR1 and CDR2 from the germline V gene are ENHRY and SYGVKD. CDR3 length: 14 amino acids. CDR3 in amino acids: CAIRSSGGGETQYF. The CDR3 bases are TGTGCCATCAGGAGTAGCGGGGGGGGAGAGACCCAGTACTTC.

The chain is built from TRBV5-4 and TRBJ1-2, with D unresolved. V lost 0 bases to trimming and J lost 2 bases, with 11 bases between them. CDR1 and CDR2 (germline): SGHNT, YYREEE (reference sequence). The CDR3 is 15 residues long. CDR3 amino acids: CASSLASASNYGYTF. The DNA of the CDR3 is TGTGCCAGCAGCTTGGCGTCCGCATCGAACTATGGCTACACCTTC.

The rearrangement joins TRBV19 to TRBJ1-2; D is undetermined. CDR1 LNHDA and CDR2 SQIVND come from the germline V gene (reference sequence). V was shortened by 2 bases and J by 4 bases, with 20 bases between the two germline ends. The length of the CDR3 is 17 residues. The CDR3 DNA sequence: TGTGCCAGTAGTATACCCCAAATCACCCATATGGCCTATGGCTACACCTTC. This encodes CASSIPQITHMAYGYTF.

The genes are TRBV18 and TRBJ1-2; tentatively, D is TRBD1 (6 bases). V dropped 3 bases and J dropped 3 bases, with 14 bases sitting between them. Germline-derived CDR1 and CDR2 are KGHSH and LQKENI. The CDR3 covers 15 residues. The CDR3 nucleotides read TGTGCCAGCTCACCGCCCCACAGGGCTGACTATGGCTACACCTTC. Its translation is CASSPPHRADYGYTF.

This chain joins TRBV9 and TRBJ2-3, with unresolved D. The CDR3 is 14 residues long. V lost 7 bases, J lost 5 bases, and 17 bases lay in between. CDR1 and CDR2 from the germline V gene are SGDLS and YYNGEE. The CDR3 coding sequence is TGTGCCAGCGGATCTACCCTGGCGCAAGATACGCAGTATTTT. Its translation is CASGSTLAQDTQYF.

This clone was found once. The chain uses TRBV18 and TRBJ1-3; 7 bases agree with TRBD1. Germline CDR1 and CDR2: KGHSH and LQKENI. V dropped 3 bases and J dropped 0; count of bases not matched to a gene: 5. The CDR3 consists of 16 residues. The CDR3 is CASSPGQVNSGNTIYF. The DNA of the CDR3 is TGTGCCAGCTCACCTGGACAGGTTAACTCTGGAAACACCATATATTTT. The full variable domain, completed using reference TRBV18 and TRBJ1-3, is NAGVMQNPRHLVRRRGQEARLRCSPMKGHSHVYWYRQLPEEGLKFMVYLQKENIIDESGMPKERFSAEFPKEGPSILRIQQVVRGDSAAYFCASSPGQVNSGNTIYFGEGSWLTVV.

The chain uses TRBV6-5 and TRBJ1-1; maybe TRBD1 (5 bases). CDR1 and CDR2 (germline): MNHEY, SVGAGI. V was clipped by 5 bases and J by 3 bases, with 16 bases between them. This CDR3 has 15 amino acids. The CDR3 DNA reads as TGTGCCAGCAGTCCAACTTTTGGGGGGGACACTGAAGCTTTCTTT. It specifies CASSPTFGGDTEAFF.

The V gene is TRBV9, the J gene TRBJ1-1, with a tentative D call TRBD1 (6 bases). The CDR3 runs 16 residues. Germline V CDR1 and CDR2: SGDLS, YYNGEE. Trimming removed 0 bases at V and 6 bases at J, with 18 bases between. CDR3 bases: TGTGCCAGCAGCGTAGGGTCGGCCGGGGGCGGGGCTGAAGCTTTCTTT. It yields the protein CASSVGSAGGGAEAFF.

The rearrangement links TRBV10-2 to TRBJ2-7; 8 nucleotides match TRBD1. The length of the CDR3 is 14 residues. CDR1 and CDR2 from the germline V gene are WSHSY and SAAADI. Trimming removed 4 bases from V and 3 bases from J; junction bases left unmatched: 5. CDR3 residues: CASSVVTGGYEQYF. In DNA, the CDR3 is TGCGCCAGCAGTGTAGTAACAGGGGGCTACGAGCAGTACTTC.

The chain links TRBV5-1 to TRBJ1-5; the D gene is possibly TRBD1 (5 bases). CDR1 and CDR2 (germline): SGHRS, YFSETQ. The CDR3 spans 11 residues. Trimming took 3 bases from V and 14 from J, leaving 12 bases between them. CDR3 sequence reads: CASSWGPRKHF. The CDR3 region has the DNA TGCGCCAGCAGCTGGGGCCCCAGAAAGCATTTT.

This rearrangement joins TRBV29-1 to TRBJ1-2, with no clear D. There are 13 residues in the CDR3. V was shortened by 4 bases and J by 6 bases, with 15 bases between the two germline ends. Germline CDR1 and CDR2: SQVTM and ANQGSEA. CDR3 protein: CSVVGQRGNGYTF. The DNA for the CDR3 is TGCAGCGTTGTAGGGCAAAGAGGGAATGGCTACACCTTC.

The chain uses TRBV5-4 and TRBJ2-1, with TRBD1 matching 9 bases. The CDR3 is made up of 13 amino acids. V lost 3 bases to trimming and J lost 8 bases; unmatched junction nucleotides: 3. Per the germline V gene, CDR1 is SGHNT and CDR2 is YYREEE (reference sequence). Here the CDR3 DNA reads TGTGCCAGCAGCTCGGGGACAGGGTATGAGCAGTTCTTC. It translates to CASSSGTGYEQFF.

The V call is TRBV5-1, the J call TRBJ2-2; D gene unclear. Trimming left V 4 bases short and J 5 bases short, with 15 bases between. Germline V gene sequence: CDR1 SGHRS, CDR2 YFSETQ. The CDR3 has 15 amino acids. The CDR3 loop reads CASSPWADPTGELFF. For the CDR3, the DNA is TGCGCCAGCAGCCCGTGGGCCGACCCTACCGGGGAGCTGTTTTTT.

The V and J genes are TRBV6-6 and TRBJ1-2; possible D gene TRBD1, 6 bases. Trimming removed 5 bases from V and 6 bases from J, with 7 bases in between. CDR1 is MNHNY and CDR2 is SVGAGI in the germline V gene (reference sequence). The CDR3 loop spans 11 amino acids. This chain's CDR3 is CASSPGDGYTF. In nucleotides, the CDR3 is TGTGCCAGCAGTCCAGGGGATGGCTACACCTTC.

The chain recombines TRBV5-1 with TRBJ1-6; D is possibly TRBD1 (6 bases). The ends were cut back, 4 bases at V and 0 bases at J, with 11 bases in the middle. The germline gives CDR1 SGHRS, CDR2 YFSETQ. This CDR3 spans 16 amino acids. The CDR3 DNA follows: TGCGCCAGCAGCACCGGACAGAGCTCCTATAATTCACCCCTCCACTTT. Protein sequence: CASSTGQSSYNSPLHF.

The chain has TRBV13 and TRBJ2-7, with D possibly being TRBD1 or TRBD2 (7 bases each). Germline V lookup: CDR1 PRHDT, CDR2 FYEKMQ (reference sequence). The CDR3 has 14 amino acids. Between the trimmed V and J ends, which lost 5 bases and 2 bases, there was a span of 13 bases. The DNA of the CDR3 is TGTGCCAGCAGCGGGGGGGACAGTCCCTACGAGCAGTACTTC. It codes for CASSGGDSPYEQYF.

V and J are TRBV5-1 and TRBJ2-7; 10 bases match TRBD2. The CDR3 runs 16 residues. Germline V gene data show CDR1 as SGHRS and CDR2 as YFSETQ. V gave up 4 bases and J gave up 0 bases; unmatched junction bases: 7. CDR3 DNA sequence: TGCGCCAGCAGCGGACGACTAGCGGGCCACTCCTACGAGCAGTACTTC. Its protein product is CASSGRLAGHSYEQYF.

CDR3 nucleotide sequence: TGTGCCAGCAGTGACAGGGGTAGTGGGGAGACCCAGTACTTC. Translation: CASSDRGSGETQYF. This chain joins TRBV2 and TRBJ2-5, with D possibly matching TRBD1 (6 bases). Per the germline V gene, CDR1 is SNHLY and CDR2 is FYNNEI. The CDR3 has 14 amino acids. The germline V and J ends were trimmed by 3 bases and 5 bases, with 13 bases remaining between them. Full variable domain (outside the CDR3, taken from reference TRBV2 and TRBJ2-5): EPEVTQTPSHQVTQMGQEVILRCVPISNHLYFYWYRQILGQKVEFLVSFYNNEISEKSEIFDDQFSVERPDGSNFTLKIRSTKLEDSAMYFCASSDRGSGETQYFGPGTRLLVL.

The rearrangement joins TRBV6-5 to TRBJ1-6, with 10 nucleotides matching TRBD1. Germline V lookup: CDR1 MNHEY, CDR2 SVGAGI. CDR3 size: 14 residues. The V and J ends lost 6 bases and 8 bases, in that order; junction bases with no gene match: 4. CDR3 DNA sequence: TGTGCCAGCAGACGGGACAGGGGAGATTCACCCCTCCACTTT. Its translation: CASRRDRGDSPLHF.

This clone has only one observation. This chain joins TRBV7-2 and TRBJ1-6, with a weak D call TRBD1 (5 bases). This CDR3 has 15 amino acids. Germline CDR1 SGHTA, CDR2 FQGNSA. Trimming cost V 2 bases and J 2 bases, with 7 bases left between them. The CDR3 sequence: CASSLSQAYNSPLHF. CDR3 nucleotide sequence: TGTGCCAGCAGCTTATCACAGGCCTATAATTCACCCCTCCACTTT.

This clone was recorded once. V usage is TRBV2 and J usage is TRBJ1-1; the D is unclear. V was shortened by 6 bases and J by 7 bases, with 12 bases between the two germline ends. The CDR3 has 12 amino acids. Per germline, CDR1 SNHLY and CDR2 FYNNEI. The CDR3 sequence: CASRPPELEAFF. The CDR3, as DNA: TGTGCCAGCAGACCTCCAGAACTTGAAGCTTTCTTT.

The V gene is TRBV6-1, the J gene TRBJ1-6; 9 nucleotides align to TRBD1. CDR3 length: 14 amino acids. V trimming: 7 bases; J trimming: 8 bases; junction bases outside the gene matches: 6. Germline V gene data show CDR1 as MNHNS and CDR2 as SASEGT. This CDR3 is CASNGQGMDSPLHF. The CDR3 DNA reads TGTGCCAGCAACGGACAGGGGATGGATTCACCCCTCCACTTT.

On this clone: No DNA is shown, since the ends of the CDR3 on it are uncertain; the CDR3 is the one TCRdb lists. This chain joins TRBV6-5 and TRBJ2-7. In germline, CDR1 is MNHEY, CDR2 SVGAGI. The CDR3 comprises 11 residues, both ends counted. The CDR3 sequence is CASFFGGGSYF.

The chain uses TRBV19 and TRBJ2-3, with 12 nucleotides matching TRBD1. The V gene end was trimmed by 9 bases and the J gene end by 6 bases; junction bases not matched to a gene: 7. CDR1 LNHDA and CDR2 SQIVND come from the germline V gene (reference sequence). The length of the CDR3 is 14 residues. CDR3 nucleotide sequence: TGTGCCAGCGGGATGGGGACAGGGGGCGATACGCAGTATTTT. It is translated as CASGMGTGGDTQYF.

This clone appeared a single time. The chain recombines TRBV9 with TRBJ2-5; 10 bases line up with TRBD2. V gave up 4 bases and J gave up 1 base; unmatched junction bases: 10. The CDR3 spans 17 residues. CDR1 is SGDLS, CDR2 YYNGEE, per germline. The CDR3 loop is CASSPLASGGLQETQYF. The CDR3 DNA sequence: TGTGCCAGCAGCCCCCTCGCTAGCGGGGGCCTCCAAGAGACCCAGTACTTC. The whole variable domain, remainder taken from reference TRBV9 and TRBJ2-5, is DSGVTQTPKHLITATGQRVTLRCSPRSGDLSVYWYQQSLDQGLQFLIQYYNGEERAKGNILERFSAQQFPDLHSELNLSSLELGDSALYFCASSPLASGGLQETQYFGPGTRLLVL.

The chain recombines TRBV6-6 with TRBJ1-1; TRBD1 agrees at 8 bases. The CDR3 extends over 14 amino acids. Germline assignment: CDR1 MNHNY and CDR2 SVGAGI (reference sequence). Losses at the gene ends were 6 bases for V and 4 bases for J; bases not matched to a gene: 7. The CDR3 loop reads CASRPGQVGTEAFF. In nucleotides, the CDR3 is TGTGCCAGCAGACCGGGACAGGTGGGCACTGAAGCTTTCTTT.

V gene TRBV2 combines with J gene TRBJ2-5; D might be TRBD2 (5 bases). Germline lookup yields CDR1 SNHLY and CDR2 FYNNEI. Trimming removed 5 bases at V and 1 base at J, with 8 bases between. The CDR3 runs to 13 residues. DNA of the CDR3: TGTGCCAGCAGTCAGCGGTTCCAAGAGACCCAGTACTTC. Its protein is CASSQRFQETQYF.

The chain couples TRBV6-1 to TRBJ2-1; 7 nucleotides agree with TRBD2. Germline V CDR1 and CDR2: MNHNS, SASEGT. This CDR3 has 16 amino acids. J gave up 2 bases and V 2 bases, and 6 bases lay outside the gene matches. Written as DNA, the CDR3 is TGTGCCAGCAGTGAATGGGGGGGTGCTACCTACAATGAGCAGTTCTTC. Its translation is CASSEWGGATYNEQFF.

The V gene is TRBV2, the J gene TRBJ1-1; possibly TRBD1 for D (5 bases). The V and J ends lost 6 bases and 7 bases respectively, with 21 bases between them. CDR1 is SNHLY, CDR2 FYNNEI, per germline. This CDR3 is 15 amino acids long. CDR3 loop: CASSPDIFFPGEAFF. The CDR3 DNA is TGTGCCAGCAGCCCGGACATTTTTTTTCCTGGTGAAGCTTTCTTT.